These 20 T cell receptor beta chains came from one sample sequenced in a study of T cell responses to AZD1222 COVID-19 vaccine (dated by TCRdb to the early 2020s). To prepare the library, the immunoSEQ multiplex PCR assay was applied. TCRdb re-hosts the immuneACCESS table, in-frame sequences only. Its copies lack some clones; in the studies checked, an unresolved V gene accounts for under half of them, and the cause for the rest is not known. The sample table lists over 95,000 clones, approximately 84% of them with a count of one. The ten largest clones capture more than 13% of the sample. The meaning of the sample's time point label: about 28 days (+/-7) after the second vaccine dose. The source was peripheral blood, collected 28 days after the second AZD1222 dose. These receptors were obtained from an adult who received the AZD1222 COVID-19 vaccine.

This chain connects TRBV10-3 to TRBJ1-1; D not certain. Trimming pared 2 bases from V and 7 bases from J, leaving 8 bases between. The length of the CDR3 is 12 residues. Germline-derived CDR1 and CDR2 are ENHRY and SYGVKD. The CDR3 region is CAISEAQVEAFF. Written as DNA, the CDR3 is TGTGCCATCAGTGAGGCCCAAGTTGAAGCTTTCTTT.

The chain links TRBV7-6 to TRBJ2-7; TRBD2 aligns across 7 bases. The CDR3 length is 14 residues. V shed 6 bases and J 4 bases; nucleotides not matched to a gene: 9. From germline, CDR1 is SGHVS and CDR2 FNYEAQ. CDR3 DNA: TGTGCCAGCAGTTCCAGCGGGGCTCATTACGAGCAGTACTTC. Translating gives CASSSSGAHYEQYF.

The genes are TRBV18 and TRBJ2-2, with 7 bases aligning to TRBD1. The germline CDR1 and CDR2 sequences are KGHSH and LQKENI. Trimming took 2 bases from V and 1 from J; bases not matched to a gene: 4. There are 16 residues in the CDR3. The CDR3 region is CASSPKRQGNTGELFF. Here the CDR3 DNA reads TGTGCCAGCTCACCAAAAAGACAGGGGAACACCGGGGAGCTGTTTTTT.

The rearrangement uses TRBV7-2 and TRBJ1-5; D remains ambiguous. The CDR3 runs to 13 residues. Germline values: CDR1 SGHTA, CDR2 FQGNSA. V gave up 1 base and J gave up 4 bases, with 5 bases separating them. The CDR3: CASSLERNQPQHF. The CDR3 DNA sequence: TGTGCCAGCAGCTTAGAAAGAAATCAGCCCCAGCATTTT. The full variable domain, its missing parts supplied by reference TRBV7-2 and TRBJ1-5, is GAGVSQSPSNKVTEKGKDVELRCDPISGHTALYWYRQSLGQGLEFLIYFQGNSAPDKSGLPSDRFSAERTGGSVSTLTIQRTQQEDSAVYLCASSLERNQPQHFGDGTRLSIL.

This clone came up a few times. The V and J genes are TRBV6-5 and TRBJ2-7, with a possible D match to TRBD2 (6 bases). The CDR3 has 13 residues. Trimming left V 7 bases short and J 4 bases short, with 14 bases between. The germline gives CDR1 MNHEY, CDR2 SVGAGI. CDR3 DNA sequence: TGTGCCAGCATCGGGTCCGGGACTTACGAGCAGTACTTC. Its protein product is CASIGSGTYEQYF.

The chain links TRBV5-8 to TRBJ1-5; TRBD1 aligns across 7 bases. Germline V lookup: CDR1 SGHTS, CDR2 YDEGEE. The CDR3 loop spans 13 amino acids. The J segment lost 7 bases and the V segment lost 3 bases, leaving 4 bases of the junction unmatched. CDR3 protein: CASSSDRDQPQHF. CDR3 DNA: TGTGCCAGCAGCTCCGACAGGGACCAGCCCCAGCATTTT.

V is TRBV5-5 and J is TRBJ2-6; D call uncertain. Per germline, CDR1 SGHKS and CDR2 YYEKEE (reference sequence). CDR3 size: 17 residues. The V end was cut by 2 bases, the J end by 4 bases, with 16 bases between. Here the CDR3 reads CASSLRFLGNGANVLTF. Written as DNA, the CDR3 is TGTGCCAGCAGCTTAAGGTTCTTGGGAAACGGGGCCAACGTCCTGACTTTC.

The CDR3 reads CASSLVYVGVNTEAFF. The CDR3, as DNA: TGTGCCAGCAGCTTAGTCTACGTTGGGGTGAACACTGAAGCTTTCTTT. This chain connects TRBV7-9 to TRBJ1-1, with unresolved D. Trimming removed 1 base from V and 0 bases from J, with 12 bases in between. The CDR3 covers 16 residues. Per germline, CDR1 SEHNR and CDR2 FQNEAQ (reference sequence).

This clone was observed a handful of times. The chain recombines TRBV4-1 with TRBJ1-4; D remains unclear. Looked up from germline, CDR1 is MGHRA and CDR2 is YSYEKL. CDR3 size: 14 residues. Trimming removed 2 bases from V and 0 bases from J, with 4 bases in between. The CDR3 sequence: CASSQQATNEKLFF. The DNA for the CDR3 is TGCGCCAGCAGCCAACAGGCAACTAATGAAAAACTGTTTTTT.

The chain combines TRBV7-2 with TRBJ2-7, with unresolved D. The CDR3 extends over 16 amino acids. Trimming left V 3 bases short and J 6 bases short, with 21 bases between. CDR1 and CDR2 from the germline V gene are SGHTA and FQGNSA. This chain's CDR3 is CASSFFVKPSPSEQYF. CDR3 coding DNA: TGTGCCAGCAGCTTTTTTGTTAAACCTAGTCCGTCCGAGCAGTACTTC.

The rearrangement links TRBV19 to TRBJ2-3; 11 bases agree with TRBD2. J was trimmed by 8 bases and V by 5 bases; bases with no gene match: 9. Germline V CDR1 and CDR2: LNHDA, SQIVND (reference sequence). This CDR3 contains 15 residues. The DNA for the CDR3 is TGTGCCAGTAGTTTCCAACTAGCGGGGGTCCGTACGCAGTATTTT. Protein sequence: CASSFQLAGVRTQYF.

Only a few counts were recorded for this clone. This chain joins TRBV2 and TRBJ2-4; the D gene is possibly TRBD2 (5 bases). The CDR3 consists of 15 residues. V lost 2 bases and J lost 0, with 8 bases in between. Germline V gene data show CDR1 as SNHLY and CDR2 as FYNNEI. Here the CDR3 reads CASSELDLAKNIQYF. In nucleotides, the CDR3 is TGTGCCAGCAGTGAACTGGACTTAGCCAAAAACATTCAGTACTTC.

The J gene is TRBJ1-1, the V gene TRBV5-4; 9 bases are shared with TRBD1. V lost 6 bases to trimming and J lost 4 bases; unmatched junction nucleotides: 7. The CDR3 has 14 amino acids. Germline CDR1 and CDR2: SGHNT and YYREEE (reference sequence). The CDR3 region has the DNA TGTGCCAGCACCCCGGACAGGGGCAGCACTGAAGCTTTCTTT. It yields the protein CASTPDRGSTEAFF.

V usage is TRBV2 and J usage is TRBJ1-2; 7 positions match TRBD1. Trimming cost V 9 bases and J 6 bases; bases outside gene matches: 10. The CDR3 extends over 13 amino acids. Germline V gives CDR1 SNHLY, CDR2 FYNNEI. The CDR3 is CARGTGTVNGYTF. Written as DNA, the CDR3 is TGTGCCAGGGGAACCGGGACAGTAAATGGCTACACCTTC.

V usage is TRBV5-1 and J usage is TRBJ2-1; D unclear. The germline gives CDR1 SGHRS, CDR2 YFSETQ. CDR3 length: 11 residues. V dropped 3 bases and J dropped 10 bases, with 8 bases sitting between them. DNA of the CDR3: TGCGCCAGCAGCTACCAAGACGAGCAGTTCTTC. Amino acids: CASSYQDEQFF. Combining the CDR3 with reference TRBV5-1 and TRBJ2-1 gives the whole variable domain KAGVTQTPRYLIKTRGQQVTLSCSPISGHRSVSWYQQTPGQGLQFLFEYFSETQRNKGNFPGRFSGRQFSNSRSEMNVSTLELGDSALYLCASSYQDEQFFGPGTRLTVL.

The CDR3 region is CASSSLAGVSEQFF. Written as DNA, the CDR3 is TGTGCCAGCAGTTCCCTAGCGGGAGTTTCTGAGCAGTTCTTC. The chain joins TRBV6-2 or TRBV6-3 to TRBJ2-1; 10 positions agree with TRBD2. Germline lookup yields CDR1 MNHEY and CDR2 SVGEGT. V dropped 4 bases and J dropped 9; count of bases not matched to a gene: 6. The CDR3 totals 14 residues.

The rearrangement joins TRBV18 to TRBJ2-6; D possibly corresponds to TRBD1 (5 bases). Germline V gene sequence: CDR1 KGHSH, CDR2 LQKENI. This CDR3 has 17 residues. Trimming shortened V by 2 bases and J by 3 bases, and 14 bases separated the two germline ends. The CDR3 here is CASSPSGPLGGANVLTF. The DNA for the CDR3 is TGTGCCAGCTCACCATCAGGGCCCTTGGGTGGGGCCAACGTCCTGACTTTC.

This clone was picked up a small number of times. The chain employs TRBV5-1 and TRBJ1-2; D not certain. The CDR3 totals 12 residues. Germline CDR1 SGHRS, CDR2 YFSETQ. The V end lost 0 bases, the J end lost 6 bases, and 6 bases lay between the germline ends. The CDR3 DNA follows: TGCGCCAGCAGCTTGGTGGGGAATGGCTACACCTTC. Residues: CASSLVGNGYTF.

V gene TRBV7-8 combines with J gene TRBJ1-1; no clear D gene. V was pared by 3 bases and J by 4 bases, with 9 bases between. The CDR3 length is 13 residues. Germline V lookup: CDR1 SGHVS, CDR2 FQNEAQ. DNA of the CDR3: TGTGCCAGCAGCTTCGAAGGTATCACTGAAGCTTTCTTT. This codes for CASSFEGITEAFF.

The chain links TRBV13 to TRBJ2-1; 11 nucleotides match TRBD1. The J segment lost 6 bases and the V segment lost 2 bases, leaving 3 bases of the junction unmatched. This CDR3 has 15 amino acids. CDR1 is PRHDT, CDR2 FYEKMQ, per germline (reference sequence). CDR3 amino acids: CASSLFGTGGNEQFF. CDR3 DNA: TGTGCCAGCAGCTTATTCGGGACAGGGGGCAATGAGCAGTTCTTC.